This T cell receptor (beta chain) originates from a study of T-cell reconstitution after alpha-beta-depleted transplantation in children. Preparation of the TCRbeta library involved a method that used unique molecular identifiers. TCRdb used MiXCR to reprocess the PCR reads, holding one entry per CDR3 protein. Seen here are more than 450,000 distinct CDR3 sequences, about a sixth observed once, and the top ten hold approximately 3%. This clonotype occurred a few times. Germline V gene lookup returns CDR1 SNHLY and CDR2 FYNNEI. The V gene end was trimmed by 7 bases and the J gene end by 6 bases; junction bases not matched to a gene: 8. The length of the CDR3 is 14 residues.

This rearrangement joins TRBV2 to TRBJ2-1; 8 bases agree with TRBD1. The source material was PBMCs from the stem cell graft donor, sampled from the stem cell graft. This clonotype was sampled from a human donor who donated a stem cell graft to a child with acute lymphoblastic leukemia. The CDR3 nucleotides are TGTGCCAGCATTCGAAATACAGGGGGCAATGAGCAGTTCTTC. This translates into CASIRNTGGNEQFF.